Listed below are T cell receptor beta chains from one sample, sequenced in a study of T cells after yellow fever vaccination. MiXCR was run by TCRdb on the 5' RACE reads, yielding one entry per CDR3 protein. The sample holds 500,000 to 650,000 distinct CDR3 sequences; about a sixth are singletons and the top ten take 17%. Sequencing used PBMCs, obtained less than 6 days after the first yellow fever vaccination. These receptors were taken from a man aged 18-30 years who received the YFV17D yellow fever vaccine. Both conserved end residues are part of each CDR3. The order of the fields is clone size, D gene, V gene, CDR3 length, J gene, CDR3 protein, CDR3 DNA. D genes are given only for firm matches. Clone size is shown for a subset of rows, as once, few, many or a class of expanded clone.

many	NA	TRBV7-3	13	TRBJ2-2	CASRGRNTGELFF	TGTGCCAGCAGGGGTCGGAACACCGGGGAGCTGTTTTTT
few	NA	TRBV28	13	TRBJ2-4	CASRAGSWNIQYF	TGTGCCAGCAGGGCAGGGTCTTGGAACATTCAGTACTTC
many	NA	TRBV5-1	16	TRBJ2-5	CASSLLGRGSLETQYF	TGCGCCAGCAGCTTGCTGGGACGGGGGTCTCTGGAGACCCAGTACTTC
few	NA	TRBV20-1	14	TRBJ2-7	CSAWDGGSGYEQYF	TGCAGTGCTTGGGACGGCGGTTCGGGCTACGAGCAGTACTTC
few	NA	TRBV7-2	16	TRBJ1-6	CASSFGWGAKNSPLHF	TGTGCCAGCAGCTTCGGTTGGGGGGCAAAGAATTCACCCCTCCACTTT
NA	TRBD2	TRBV7-8	14	TRBJ2-7	CASSSLAGSYEQYF	TGTGCCAGCAGCTCCCTAGCGGGGTCCTACGAGCAGTACTTC
many	TRBD1	TRBV4-1	15	TRBJ1-4	CASSSSGTGVEKLFF	TGCGCCAGCAGTTCCTCCGGGACAGGGGTAGAAAAACTGTTTTTT
NA	TRBD2	TRBV5-6	14	TRBJ2-3	CASRTGLVADTQYF	TGTGCCAGCAGGACGGGACTAGTAGCAGATACGCAGTATTTT
NA	TRBD1	TRBV15	17	TRBJ1-2	CATSRDVHWRGLYGYTF	TGTGCCACCAGCAGAGATGTTCACTGGAGGGGGCTCTATGGCTACACCTTC
NA	NA	TRBV6-5	14	TRBJ1-6	CASSYSRGVSPLHF	TGTGCCAGCAGTTACTCGCGGGGAGTTTCACCCCTCCACTTT
few	NA	TRBV5-1	14	TRBJ2-4	CASSRDETANIQYF	TGCGCCAGCTCGCGGGACGAGACGGCAAACATTCAGTACTTC
NA	NA	TRBV5-1	17	TRBJ2-4	CASSPRDGRKGGNIQYF	TGCGCCAGCAGCCCCCGTGACGGGCGGAAAGGGGGAAACATTCAGTACTTC
few	NA	TRBV6-2/TRBV6-3	11	TRBJ1-1	CASYRRFEAFF	TGTGCCAGCTATCGAAGGTTTGAAGCTTTCTTT
few	NA	TRBV6-1	15	TRBJ1-2	CASGPRQNYLYGYTF	TGTGCCAGCGGACCCCGACAGAACTACCTCTATGGCTACACCTTC
NA	TRBD2	TRBV5-6	15	TRBJ2-1	CASSRGLAANNEQFF	TGTGCCAGCAGCCGAGGACTAGCGGCGAACAATGAGCAGTTCTTC
once	NA	TRBV20-1	13	TRBJ2-7	CSARDNEAYEQYF	TGCAGTGCTAGAGATAACGAGGCATACGAGCAGTACTTC
few	NA	TRBV7-2	16	TRBJ2-3	CASSLIFGGTTDTQYF	TGTGCCAGCAGCTTAATCTTTGGGGGCACCACAGATACGCAGTATTTT
NA	TRBD1	TRBV3-1	15	TRBJ1-6	CASSQQTGSNSPLHF	TGTGCCAGCAGCCAGCAGACAGGGAGTAATTCACCCCTCCACTTT
few	NA	TRBV5-1	15	TRBJ2-1	CASSSGVFTYNEQFF	TGCGCCAGCAGCTCAGGGGTCTTCACCTACAATGAGCAGTTCTTC
NA	NA	TRBV7-2	14	TRBJ1-1	CATGTGNMNTEAFF	TGTGCCACCGGGACGGGTAATATGAACACTGAAGCTTTCTTT
NA	TRBD1	TRBV27	15	TRBJ1-5	CASSLVARGSQPQHF	TGTGCCAGCAGTTTGGTCGCCAGGGGGAGCCAGCCCCAGCATTTT
NA	NA	TRBV7-9	15	TRBJ1-1	CASGIQGKVPAEAFF	TGTGCCAGCGGCATTCAGGGAAAGGTCCCCGCAGAAGCTTTCTTT
NA	NA	TRBV28	14	TRBJ2-5	CASRSLGSQETQYF	TGTGCCAGCAGATCCTTGGGCAGCCAAGAGACCCAGTACTTC
few	NA	TRBV5-1	14	TRBJ2-3	CASSLVMGKDTQYF	TGCGCCAGCAGCTTGGTGATGGGGAAGGATACGCAGTATTTT
many	NA	TRBV12-3/TRBV12-4	14	TRBJ1-2	CASSFKGTGSGYTF	TGTGCCAGCAGTTTTAAGGGAACAGGGAGCGGCTACACCTTC
few	TRBD1	TRBV24-1	16	TRBJ2-5	CATSDPGQGGQETQYF	TGTGCCACCAGTGATCCGGGACAGGGCGGCCAAGAGACCCAGTACTTC
NA	NA	TRBV4-3	14	TRBJ2-5	CASSQEAGEETQYF	TGCGCCAGCAGCCAGGAGGCAGGGGAGGAGACCCAGTACTTC
few	NA	TRBV5-1	18	TRBJ2-1	CASSLAGGAGSSYNEQFF	TGCGCCAGCAGCTTGGCTGGGGGCGCGGGGAGCTCCTACAATGAGCAGTTCTTC
few	TRBD1	TRBV5-4	14	TRBJ2-7	CASSLAGRGSEQYF	TGTGCCAGCAGCTTGGCCGGCAGGGGGTCCGAGCAGTACTTC
NA	TRBD1	TRBV5-1	17	TRBJ2-1	CASSLVEGQGRSNEQFF	TGCGCCAGCAGCTTGGTCGAAGGACAGGGGAGGAGCAATGAGCAGTTCTTC
NA	NA	TRBV29-1	16	TRBJ2-7	CSVEFGLGVGDYEQYF	TGCAGCGTTGAATTCGGACTTGGGGTTGGTGACTACGAGCAGTACTTC
NA	NA	TRBV4-1	15	TRBJ1-6	CASSQEGTGLSPLHF	TGCGCCAGCAGCCAAGAGGGTACAGGGCTTTCACCCCTCCACTTT
few	NA	TRBV7-9	15	TRBJ2-1	CASSLLVRTYNEQFF	TGTGCCAGCAGCTTATTGGTCAGGACCTACAATGAGCAGTTCTTC
NA	NA	TRBV6-2/TRBV6-3	12	TRBJ2-3	CASSLPSDTQYF	TGTGCCAGCAGCTTGCCTTCAGATACGCAGTATTTT
few	TRBD2	TRBV20-1	15	TRBJ2-1	CSAVVSGADNLEQFF	TGCAGTGCTGTTGTTAGCGGGGCGGACAACCTCGAGCAGTTCTTC
NA	NA	TRBV7-2	16	TRBJ1-1	CASSLRLSALSTEAFF	TGTGCCAGCAGCTTAAGGTTGTCTGCTCTGAGCACTGAAGCTTTCTTT
few	NA	TRBV5-1	12	TRBJ1-1	CASGSWNTEAFF	TGCGCCAGCGGAAGCTGGAACACTGAAGCTTTCTTT
few	NA	TRBV9	15	TRBJ2-5	CASSVGHPFQETQYF	TGTGCCAGCAGCGTTGGTCACCCTTTCCAAGAGACCCAGTACTTC
NA	TRBD1	TRBV6-1	15	TRBJ2-2	CASSGQGRNTGELFF	TGTGCCAGCAGCGGACAGGGTAGAAACACCGGGGAGCTGTTTTTT
few	NA	TRBV28	16	TRBJ1-4	CASSSAPGFSNEKLFF	TGTGCCAGCAGTTCGGCACCAGGGTTTAGTAATGAAAAACTGTTTTTT
once	NA	TRBV27	15	TRBJ2-1	CASSLLLSPYNEQFF	TGTGCCAGCAGTTTACTATTATCACCCTACAATGAGCAGTTCTTC
NA	TRBD1	TRBV7-8	17	TRBJ1-1	CASSFRGTGALNTEAFF	TGTGCCAGCAGCTTTCGCGGGACAGGGGCTTTGAACACTGAAGCTTTCTTT
many	NA	TRBV29-1	11	TRBJ1-1	CSAGVNTEAFF	TGCAGCGCAGGGGTAAACACTGAAGCTTTCTTT
NA	TRBD1	TRBV6-5	15	TRBJ1-1	CASSYPGQGHTEAFF	TGTGCCAGCAGTTACCCGGGACAGGGCCACACTGAAGCTTTCTTT